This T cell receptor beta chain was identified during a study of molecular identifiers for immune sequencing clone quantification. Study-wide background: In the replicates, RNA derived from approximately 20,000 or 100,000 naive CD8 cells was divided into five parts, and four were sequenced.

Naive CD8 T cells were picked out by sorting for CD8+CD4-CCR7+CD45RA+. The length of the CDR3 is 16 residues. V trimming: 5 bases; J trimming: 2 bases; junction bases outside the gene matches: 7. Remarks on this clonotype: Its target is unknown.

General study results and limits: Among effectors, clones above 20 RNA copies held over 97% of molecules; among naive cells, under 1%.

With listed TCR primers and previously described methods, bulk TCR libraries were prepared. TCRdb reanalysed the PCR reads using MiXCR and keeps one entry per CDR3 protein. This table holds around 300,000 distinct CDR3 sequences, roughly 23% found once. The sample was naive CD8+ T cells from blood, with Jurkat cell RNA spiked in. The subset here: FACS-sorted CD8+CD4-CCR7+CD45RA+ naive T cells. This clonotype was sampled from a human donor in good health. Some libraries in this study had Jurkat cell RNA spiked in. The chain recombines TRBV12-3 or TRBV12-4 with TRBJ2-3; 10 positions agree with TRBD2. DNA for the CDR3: TGTGCCAGCAGTCCCCTAACTAGCGGGGACACAGATACGCAGTATTTT. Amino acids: CASSPLTSGDTDTQYF.